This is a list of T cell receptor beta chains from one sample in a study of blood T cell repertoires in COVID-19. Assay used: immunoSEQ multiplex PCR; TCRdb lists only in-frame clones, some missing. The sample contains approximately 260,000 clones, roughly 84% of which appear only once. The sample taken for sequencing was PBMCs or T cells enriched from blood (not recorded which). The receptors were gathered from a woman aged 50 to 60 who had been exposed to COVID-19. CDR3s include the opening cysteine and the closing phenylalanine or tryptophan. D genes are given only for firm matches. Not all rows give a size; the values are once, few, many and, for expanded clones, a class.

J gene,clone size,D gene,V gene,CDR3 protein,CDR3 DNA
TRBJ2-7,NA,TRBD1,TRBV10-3,CAISDGRDRGSYEQYF,TGTGCCATCAGTGACGGCCGGGACAGGGGATCCTACGAGCAGTACTTC
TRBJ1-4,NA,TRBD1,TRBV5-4,CASSLEGAKLPLFF,TGTGCCAGCAGCTTGGAGGGGGCTAAACTTCCCCTGTTTTTT
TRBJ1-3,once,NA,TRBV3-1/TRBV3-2,CASSDYGGPSGNTIYF,TGTGCCAGCAGCGATTACGGAGGGCCCTCTGGAAACACCATATATTTT
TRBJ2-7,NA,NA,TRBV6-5,CASTEIEGGYEQYF,TGTGCCAGCACCGAAATTGAGGGAGGCTACGAGCAGTACTTC
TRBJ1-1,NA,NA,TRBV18,CASSPRGLMATEAFF,TGTGCCAGCTCACCTCGTGGCCTTATGGCCACTGAAGCTTTCTTT
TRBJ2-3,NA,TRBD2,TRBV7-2,CASSLSSGGDTQYF,TGTGCCAGCAGCTTATCCAGCGGGGGGGATACGCAGTATTTT
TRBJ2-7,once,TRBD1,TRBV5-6,CASSSGSGTGIHEQYF,TGTGCCAGCAGCTCCGGATCCGGGACAGGGATACACGAGCAGTACTTC
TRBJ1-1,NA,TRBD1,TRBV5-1,CASSLGTGLNTEAFF,TGCGCCAGCAGCCTGGGGACAGGATTGAACACTGAAGCTTTCTTT
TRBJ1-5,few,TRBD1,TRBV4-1,CASSQEPGQDHQPQHF,TGCGCCAGCAGCCAAGAACCTGGACAGGACCATCAGCCCCAGCATTTT
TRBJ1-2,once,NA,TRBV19,CASSIGGGESYGYTF,TGTGCCAGTAGTATTGGGGGAGGGGAAAGCTATGGCTACACCTTC
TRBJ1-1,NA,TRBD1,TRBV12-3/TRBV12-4,CASSPDRAAAFF,TGTGCCAGCAGCCCAGACAGGGCCGCGGCTTTCTTT
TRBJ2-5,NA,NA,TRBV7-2,CASSPLDWIETQYF,TGTGCCAGCAGCCCACTTGACTGGATAGAGACCCAGTACTTC
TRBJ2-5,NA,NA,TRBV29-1,CSVEDRGGETQYF,TGCAGCGTTGAAGATCGAGGAGGAGAGACCCAGTACTTC
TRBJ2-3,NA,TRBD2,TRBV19,CASSTPTSGGRDTQYF,TGTGCCAGTAGTACCCCTACTAGCGGGGGGCGGGATACGCAGTATTTT
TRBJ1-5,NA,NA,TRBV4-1,CASSQGQSTSNQPQHF,TGCGCCAGCAGCCAAGGACAGTCAACTTCAAATCAGCCCCAGCATTTT
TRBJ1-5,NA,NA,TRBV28,CASSRTWGGAGQPQHF,TGTGCCAGCAGTCGAACCTGGGGGGGCGCGGGTCAGCCCCAGCATTTT
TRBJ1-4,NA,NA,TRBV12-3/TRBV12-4,CASSQSEKLFF,TGTGCCAGCAGCCAATCTGAAAAACTGTTTTTT
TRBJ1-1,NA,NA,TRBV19,CASSIRTGYAFF,TGTGCCAGTAGTATAAGAACCGGTTATGCTTTCTTT
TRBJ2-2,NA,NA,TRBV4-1,CASSLPSQGSDTGELFF,TGCGCCAGCAGCCTCCCGTCGCAGGGCAGCGACACCGGGGAGCTGTTTTTT
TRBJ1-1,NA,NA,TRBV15,CATSESVGRLAFF,TGTGCCACCAGTGAGTCGGTTGGGCGTCTGGCTTTCTTT
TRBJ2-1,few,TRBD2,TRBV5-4,CASSLTSGGPYNEQFF,TGTGCCAGCAGTCTTACTAGCGGGGGCCCTTACAATGAGCAGTTCTTC
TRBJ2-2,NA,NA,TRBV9,CASRDSGGLGTGELFF,TGTGCCAGCAGAGACTCGGGGGGCCTCGGAACCGGGGAGCTGTTTTTT
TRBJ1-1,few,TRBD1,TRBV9,CASRRGLGANTEAFF,TGTGCCAGCAGAAGGGGGCTCGGGGCGAACACTGAAGCTTTCTTT
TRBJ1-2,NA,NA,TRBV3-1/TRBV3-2,CASSQGSTGNYGYTF,TGTGCCAGCAGCCAAGGCTCTACAGGGAACTATGGCTACACCTTC
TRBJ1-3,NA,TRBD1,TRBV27,CASRLTGNGNTIYF,TGTGCCAGCAGACTGACAGGGAATGGAAACACCATATATTTT
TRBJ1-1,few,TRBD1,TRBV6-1,CASSELRDRGRTNTEAFF,TGTGCCAGCAGTGAACTAAGGGACAGGGGGCGGACGAACACTGAAGCTTTCTTT
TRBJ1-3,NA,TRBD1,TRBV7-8,CASSFWTGGNGNTIYF,TGTGCCAGCAGCTTTTGGACAGGGGGCAATGGAAACACCATATATTTT
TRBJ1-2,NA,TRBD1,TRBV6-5,CASSYTPTGDGYTF,TGTGCCAGCAGTTACACTCCGACAGGGGATGGCTACACCTTC
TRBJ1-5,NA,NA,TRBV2,CASSPSQGGNQPQHF,TGTGCCAGCAGTCCCAGTCAGGGTGGGAATCAGCCCCAGCATTTT
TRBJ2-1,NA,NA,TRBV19,CASSRGVSSYNEQFF,TGTGCCAGTAGTAGGGGGGTCTCCTCCTACAATGAGCAGTTCTTC
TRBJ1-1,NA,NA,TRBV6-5,CASRGPLEAFF,TGTGCCAGCCGAGGCCCCCTTGAAGCTTTCTTT
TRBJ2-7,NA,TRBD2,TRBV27,CASSSSGGAGYEQYF,TGTGCCAGCAGTTCTTCCGGGGGGGCGGGGTACGAGCAGTACTTC
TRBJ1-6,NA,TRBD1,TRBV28,CASRTTGGVTLPLHF,TGTGCCAGCAGAACGACAGGGGGCGTTACCCTACCCCTCCACTTT
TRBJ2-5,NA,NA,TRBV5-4,CASSFGEGVQYF,TGTGCCAGCAGCTTCGGCGAGGGTGTCCAGTACTTC
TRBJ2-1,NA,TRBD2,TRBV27,CASRGLAPYNEQFF,TGTGCCAGCAGAGGACTAGCGCCGTACAATGAGCAGTTCTTC
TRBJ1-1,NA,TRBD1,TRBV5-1,CASSLELTGGSEAFF,TGCGCCAGCAGCTTGGAGCTGACAGGGGGGAGTGAAGCTTTCTTT
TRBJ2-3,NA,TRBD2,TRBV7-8,CASSFPQGRGAFTDTQYF,TGTGCCAGCAGCTTCCCCCAAGGGCGGGGGGCTTTCACAGATACGCAGTATTTT
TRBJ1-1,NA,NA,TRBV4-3,CASSQAWAGIEAFF,TGCGCCAGCAGCCAAGCCTGGGCAGGAATTGAAGCTTTCTTT
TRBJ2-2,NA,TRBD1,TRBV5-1,CASSPGQGVGTGELFF,TGCGCCAGCAGCCCGGGACAGGGGGTTGGCACCGGGGAGCTGTTTTTT
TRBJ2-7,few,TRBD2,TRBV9,CASSPGLAGGFYEQYF,TGTGCCAGCAGCCCTGGACTAGCGGGGGGGTTCTACGAGCAGTACTTC
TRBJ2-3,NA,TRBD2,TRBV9,CASSAAGGVSTDTQYF,TGTGCCAGCAGCGCCGCTGGGGGGGTGAGCACAGATACGCAGTATTTT
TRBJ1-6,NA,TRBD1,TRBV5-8,CASSLDRGRAVHNSPLHF,TGTGCCAGCAGCTTGGACAGGGGCCGCGCGGTGCACAATTCACCCCTCCACTTT
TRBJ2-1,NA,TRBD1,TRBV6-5,CASSHRQGMGEQFF,TGTGCCAGCAGTCACAGACAGGGTATGGGTGAGCAGTTCTTC
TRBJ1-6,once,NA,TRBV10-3,CATRLPRRDSPLHF,TGTGCCACCCGCCTCCCAAGACGGGATTCACCCCTCCACTTT
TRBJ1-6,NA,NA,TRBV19,CASSTGNYNSPLHF,TGTGCCAGTAGTACAGGGAACTATAATTCACCCCTCCACTTT
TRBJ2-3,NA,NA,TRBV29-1,CSTGQSTDTQYF,TGCAGTACGGGTCAATCCACAGATACGCAGTATTTT
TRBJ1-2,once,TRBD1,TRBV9,CASSAGQGAVPYGYTF,TGTGCCAGCAGCGCGGGACAGGGGGCGGTCCCCTATGGCTACACCTTC
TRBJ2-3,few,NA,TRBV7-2,CASSPRGDTQYF,TGTGCCAGCAGCCCGCGAGGAGATACGCAGTATTTT
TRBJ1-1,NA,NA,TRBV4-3,CASSQDEDDTEAFF,TGCGCCAGCAGCCAAGATGAGGATGACACTGAAGCTTTCTTT
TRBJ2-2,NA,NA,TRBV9,CASSVEGTTGELFF,TGTGCCAGCAGCGTAGAAGGGACAACCGGGGAGCTGTTTTTT
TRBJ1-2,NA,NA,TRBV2,CASSDPGAAGYTF,TGTGCCAGCAGTGATCCAGGGGCGGCCGGCTACACCTTC
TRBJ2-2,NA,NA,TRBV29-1,CSVRSTGELFF,TGCAGCGTGAGGTCGACCGGGGAGCTGTTTTTT
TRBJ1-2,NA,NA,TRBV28,CASSFGGRDTF,TGTGCCAGCAGTTTCGGGGGGCGGGACACCTTC